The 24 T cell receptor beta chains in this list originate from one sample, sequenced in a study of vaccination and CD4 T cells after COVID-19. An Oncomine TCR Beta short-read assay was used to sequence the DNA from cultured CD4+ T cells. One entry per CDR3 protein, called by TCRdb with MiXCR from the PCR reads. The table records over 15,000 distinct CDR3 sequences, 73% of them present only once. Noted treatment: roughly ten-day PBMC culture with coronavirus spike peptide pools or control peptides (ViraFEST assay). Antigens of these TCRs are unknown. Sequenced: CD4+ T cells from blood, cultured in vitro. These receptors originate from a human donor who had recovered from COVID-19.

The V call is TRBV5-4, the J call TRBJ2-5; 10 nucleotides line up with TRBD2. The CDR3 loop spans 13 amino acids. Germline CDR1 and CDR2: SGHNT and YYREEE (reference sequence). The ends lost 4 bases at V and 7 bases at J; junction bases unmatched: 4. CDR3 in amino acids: CASSHGTSATQYF. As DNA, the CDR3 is TGTGCCAGCAGCCATGGGACTAGCGCGACCCAGTACTTC.

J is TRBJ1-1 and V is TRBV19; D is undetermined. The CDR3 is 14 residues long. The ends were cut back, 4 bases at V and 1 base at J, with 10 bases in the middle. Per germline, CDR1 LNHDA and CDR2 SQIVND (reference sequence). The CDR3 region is CASSTQVQNTEAFF. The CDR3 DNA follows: TGTGCCAGTAGTACTCAGGTTCAGAACACTGAAGCTTTCTTT. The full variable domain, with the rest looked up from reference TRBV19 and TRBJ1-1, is DGGITQSPKYLFRKEGQNVTLSCEQNLNHDAMYWYRQDPGQGLRLIYYSQIVNDFQKGDIAEGYSVSREKKESFPLTVTSAQKNPTAFYLCASSTQVQNTEAFFGQGTRLTVV.

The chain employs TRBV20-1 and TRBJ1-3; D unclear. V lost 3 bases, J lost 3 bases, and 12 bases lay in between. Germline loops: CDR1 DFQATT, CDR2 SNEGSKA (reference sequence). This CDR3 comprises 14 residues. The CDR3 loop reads CSASRPTGGNTIYF. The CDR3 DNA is TGCAGTGCTAGCCGTCCTACTGGTGGAAACACCATATATTTT.

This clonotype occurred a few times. The chain's CDR3 is CASSYRRNTEAFF. The CDR3 coding sequence is TGTGCCAGCAGTTACAGGAGGAACACTGAAGCTTTCTTT. The gene calls are TRBV6-2 or TRBV6-3 and TRBJ1-1; D gene uncertain. This CDR3 is built from 13 residues. V shed 2 bases and J shed 1 base, with 5 bases lying between them. Per germline, CDR1 MNHEY and CDR2 SVGEGT.

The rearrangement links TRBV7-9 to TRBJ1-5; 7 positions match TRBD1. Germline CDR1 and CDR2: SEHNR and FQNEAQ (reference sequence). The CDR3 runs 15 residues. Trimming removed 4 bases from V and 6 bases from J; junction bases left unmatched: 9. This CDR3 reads CASSSDRVGFQPQHF. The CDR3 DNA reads TGTGCCAGCAGCTCCGACAGGGTGGGGTTTCAGCCCCAGCATTTT. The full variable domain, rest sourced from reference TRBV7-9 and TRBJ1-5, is DTGVSQNPRHKITKRGQNVTFRCDPISEHNRLYWYRQTLGQGPEFLTYFQNEAQLEKSRLLSDRFSAERPKGSFSTLEIQRTEQGDSAMYLCASSSDRVGFQPQHFGDGTRLSIL.

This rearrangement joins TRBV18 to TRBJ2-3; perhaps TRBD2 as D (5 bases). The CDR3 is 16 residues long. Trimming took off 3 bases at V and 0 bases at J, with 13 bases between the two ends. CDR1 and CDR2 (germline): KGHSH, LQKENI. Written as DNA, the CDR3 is TGTGCCAGCTCACCTCCCAAGAGGGTTAGCACAGATACGCAGTATTTT. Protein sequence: CASSPPKRVSTDTQYF.

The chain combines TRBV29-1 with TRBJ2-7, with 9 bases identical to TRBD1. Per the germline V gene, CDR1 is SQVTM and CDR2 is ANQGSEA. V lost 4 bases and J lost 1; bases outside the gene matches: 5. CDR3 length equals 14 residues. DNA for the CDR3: TGCAGCGTTGCAGGACAGGGGAGGTCCTACGAGCAGTACTTC. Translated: CSVAGQGRSYEQYF.

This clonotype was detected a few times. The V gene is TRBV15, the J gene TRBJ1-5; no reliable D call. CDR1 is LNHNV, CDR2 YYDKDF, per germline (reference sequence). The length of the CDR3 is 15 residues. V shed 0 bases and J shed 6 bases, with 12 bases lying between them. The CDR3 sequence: CATSRDLVAGQPQHF. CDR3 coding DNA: TGTGCCACCAGCAGAGATCTTGTTGCGGGTCAGCCCCAGCATTTT.

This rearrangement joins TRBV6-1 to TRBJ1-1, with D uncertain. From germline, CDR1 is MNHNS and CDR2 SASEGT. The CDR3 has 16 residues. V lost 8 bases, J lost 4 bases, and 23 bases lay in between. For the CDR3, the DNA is TGTGCCAGCGGGAGACAACGGAGCAGGACCTCCACTGAAGCTTTCTTT. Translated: CASGRQRSRTSTEAFF.

Here the CDR3 reads CASSSQAGFLNSPLHF. The CDR3 DNA follows: TGTGCCAGCAGTTCCCAAGCAGGATTTCTGAATTCACCCCTCCACTTT. The rearrangement uses TRBV6-5 and TRBJ1-6, with no clear D. Germline lookup yields CDR1 MNHEY and CDR2 SVGAGI. Trimming took 4 bases from V and 7 from J, leaving 17 bases between them. The CDR3 is made up of 16 amino acids.

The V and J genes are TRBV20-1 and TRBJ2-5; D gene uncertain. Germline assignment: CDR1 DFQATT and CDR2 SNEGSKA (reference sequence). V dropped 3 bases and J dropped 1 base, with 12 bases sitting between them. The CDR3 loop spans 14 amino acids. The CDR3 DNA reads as TGCAGTGCTAGCTTCAAAACCCCCCAAGAGACCCAGTACTTC. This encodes CSASFKTPQETQYF.

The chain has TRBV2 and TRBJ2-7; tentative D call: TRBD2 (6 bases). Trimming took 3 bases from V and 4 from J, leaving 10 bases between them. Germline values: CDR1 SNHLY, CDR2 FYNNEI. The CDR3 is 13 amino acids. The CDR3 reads CASSDPGAYEQYF. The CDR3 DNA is TGTGCCAGCAGTGACCCGGGAGCGTACGAGCAGTACTTC.

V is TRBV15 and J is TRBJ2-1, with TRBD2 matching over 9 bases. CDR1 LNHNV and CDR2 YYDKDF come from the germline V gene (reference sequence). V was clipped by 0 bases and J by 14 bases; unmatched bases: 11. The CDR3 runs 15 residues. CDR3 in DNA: TGTGCCACCAGCAGAGATCGAGGTAGCGGGAGTATAGAGTTCTTC. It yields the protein CATSRDRGSGSIEFF.

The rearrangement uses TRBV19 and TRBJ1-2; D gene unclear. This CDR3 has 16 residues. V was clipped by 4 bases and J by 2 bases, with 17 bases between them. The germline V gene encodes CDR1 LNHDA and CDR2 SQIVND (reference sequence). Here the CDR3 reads CASSNPGKGENYGYTF. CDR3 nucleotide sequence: TGTGCCAGTAGTAACCCCGGGAAGGGTGAGAACTATGGCTACACCTTC.

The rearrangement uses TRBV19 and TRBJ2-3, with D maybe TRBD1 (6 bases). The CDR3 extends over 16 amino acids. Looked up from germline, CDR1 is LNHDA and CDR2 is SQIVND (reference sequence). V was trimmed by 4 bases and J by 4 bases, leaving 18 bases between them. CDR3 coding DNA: TGTGCCAGTAGTACCCGATTGGTGGGGGCCCCAGATACGCAGTATTTT. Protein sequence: CASSTRLVGAPDTQYF.

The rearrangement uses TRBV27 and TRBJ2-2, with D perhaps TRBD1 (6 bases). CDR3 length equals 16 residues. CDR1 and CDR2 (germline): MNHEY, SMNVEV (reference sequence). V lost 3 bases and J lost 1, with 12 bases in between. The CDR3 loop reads CASSLRGRLNTGELFF. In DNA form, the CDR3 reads TGTGCCAGCAGTTTGAGGGGGAGATTGAACACCGGGGAGCTGTTTTTT.

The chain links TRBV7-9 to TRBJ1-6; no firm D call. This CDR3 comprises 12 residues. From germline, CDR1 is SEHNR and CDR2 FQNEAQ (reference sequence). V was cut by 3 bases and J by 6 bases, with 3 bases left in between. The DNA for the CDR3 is TGTGCCAGCAGCTTTATTAATTCACCCCTCCACTTT. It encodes CASSFINSPLHF.

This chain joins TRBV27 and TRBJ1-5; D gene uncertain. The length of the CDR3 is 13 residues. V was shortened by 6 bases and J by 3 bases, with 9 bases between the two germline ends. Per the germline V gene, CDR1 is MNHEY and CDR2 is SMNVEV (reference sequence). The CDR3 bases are TGTGCCAGCAGCCGACGGTACAATCAGCCCCAGCATTTT. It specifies CASSRRYNQPQHF.

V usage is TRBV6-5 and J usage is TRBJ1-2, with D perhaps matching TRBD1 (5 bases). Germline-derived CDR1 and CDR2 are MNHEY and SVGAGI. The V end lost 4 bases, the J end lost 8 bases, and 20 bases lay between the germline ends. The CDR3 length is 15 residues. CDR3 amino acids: CASSSAEGRAVGYTF. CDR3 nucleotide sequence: TGTGCCAGCAGTTCCGCGGAGGGCAGGGCCGTGGGCTACACCTTC.

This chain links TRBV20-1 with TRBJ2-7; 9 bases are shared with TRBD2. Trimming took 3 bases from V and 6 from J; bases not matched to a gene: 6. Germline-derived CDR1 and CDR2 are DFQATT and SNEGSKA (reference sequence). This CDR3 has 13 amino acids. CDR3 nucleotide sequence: TGCAGTGCTAGTGCGGGAGGGCCTACCGAGCAGTACTTC. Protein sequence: CSASAGGPTEQYF.

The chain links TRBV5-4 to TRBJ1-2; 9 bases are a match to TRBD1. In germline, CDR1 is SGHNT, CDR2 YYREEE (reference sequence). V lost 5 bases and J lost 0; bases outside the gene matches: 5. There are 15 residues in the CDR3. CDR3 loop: CASSSGTGTNYGYTF. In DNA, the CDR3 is TGTGCCAGCAGTTCCGGGACAGGGACTAACTATGGCTACACCTTC.

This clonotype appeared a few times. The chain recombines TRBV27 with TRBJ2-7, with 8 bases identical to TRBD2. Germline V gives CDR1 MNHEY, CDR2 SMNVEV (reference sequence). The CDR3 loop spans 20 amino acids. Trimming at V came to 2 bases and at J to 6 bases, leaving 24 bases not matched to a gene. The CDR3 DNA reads TGTGCCAGCAGTTTAAAGCCCCTCCTTAGCGGGATTACCTACCGGGGCGAGCAGTACTTC. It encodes CASSLKPLLSGITYRGEQYF.

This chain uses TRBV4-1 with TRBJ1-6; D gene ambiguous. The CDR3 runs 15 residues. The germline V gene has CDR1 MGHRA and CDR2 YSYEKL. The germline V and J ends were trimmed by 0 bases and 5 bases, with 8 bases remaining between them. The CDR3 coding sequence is TGCGCCAGCAGCCAAGATGGGCTGAATAATTCACCCCTCCACTTT. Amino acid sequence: CASSQDGLNNSPLHF.

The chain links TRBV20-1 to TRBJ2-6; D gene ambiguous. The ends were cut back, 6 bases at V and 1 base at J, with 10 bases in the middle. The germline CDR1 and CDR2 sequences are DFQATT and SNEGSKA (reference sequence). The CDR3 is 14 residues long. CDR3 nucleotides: TGCAGTGCCGTAACTTTTTCTGGGGCCAACGTCCTGACTTTC. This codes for CSAVTFSGANVLTF.